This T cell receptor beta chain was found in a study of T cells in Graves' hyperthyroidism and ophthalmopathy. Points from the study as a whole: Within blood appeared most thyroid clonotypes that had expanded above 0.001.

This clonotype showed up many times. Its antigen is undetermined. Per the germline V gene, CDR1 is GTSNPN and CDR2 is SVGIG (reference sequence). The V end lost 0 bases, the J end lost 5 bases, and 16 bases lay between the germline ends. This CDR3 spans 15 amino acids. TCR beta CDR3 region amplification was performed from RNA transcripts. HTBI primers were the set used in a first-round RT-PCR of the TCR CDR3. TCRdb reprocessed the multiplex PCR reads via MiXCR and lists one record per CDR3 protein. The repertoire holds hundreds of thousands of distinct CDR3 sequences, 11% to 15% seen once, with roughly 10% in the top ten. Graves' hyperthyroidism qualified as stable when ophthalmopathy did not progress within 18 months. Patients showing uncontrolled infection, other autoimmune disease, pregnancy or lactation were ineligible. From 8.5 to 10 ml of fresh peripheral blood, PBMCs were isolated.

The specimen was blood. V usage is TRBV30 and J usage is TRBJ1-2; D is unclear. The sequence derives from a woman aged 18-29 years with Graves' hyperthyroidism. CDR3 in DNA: TGTGCCTGGAGTGTACCGGGCAGGACCCTATATGGCTACACCTTC. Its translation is CAWSVPGRTLYGYTF.